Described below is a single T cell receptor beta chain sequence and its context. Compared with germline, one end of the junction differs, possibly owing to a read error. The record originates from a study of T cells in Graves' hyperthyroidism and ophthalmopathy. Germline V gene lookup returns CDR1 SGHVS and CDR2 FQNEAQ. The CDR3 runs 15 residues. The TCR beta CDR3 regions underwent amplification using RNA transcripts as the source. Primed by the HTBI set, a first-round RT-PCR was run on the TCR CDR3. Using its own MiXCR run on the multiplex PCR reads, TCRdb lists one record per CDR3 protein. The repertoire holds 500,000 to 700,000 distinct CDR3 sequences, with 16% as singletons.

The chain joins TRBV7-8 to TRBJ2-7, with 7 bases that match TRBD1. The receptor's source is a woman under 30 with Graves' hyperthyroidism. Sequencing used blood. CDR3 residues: CASSLGGGSAYERYF. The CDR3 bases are TGTGCCAGCAGCTTAGGAGGGGGCTCTGCCTACGAGCGGTACTTC. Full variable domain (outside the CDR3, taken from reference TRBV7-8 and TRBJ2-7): GAGVSQSPRYKVAKRGQDVALRCDPISGHVSLFWYQQALGQGPEFLTYFQNEAQLDKSGLPSDRFFAERPEGSVSTLKIQRTQQEDSAVYLCASSLGGGSAYERYFGPGTRLTVT.